Below, 30 T cell receptor beta chains from the same sample are listed, as sequenced in a study of CD8+ T cells in alopecia areata. Following RNA extraction, reverse transcription yielded cDNA that acted as the sequencing template. Sequenced by immunoSEQ multiplex PCR; TCRdb stores in-frame clones only, minus some. The sample lists 110,000 or so clones, 35% to 40% occurring once. The sequencing input was CD4+ T cells sorted from blood. The receptors were sampled from a human donor with alopecia areata.

The chain has TRBV19 and TRBJ2-7; 8 bases map to TRBD1. With 5 bases clipped from V and 7 bases from J, the junction kept 13 bases outside the gene matches. Per the germline V gene, CDR1 is LNHDA and CDR2 is SQIVND (reference sequence). The length of the CDR3 is 15 residues. The CDR3 reads CASSHQGGQATEQYF. Here the CDR3 DNA reads TGTGCCAGTAGTCATCAGGGGGGACAGGCGACGGAGCAGTACTTC.

This clone appeared a few times. The rearrangement joins TRBV29-1 to TRBJ1-2, with TRBD1 identical over 10 bases. Germline V lookup: CDR1 SQVTM, CDR2 ANQGSEA. J gave up 6 bases and V 3 bases, and 10 bases lay outside the gene matches. The CDR3 consists of 15 residues. The DNA for the CDR3 is TGCAGCGTTGATGGTGGACAGGGGGGTCAGAATGGCTACACCTTC. Its translation is CSVDGGQGGQNGYTF.

This clone has only a few counts. The chain joins TRBV29-1 to TRBJ1-1, with D unclear. The germline CDR1 and CDR2 sequences are SQVTM and ANQGSEA. V gave up 1 base and J gave up 8 bases, with 11 bases separating them. The CDR3 runs to 12 residues. The CDR3 loop reads CSVEGATPEAFF. CDR3 coding DNA: TGCAGCGTTGAAGGGGCGACCCCCGAAGCTTTCTTT. Drawing the rest from reference TRBV29-1 and TRBJ1-1, the complete variable domain is SAVISQKPSRDICQRGTSLTIQCQVDSQVTMMFWYRQQPGQSLTLIATANQGSEATYESGFVIDKFPISRPNLTFSTLTVSNMSPEDSSIYLCSVEGATPEAFFGQGTRLTVV.

The chain employs TRBV30 and TRBJ1-4; D may be TRBD1 (5 bases). Per the germline V gene, CDR1 is GTSNPN and CDR2 is SVGIG (reference sequence). Trimming cost V 2 bases and J 3 bases, with 10 bases left between them. The CDR3 contains 14 residues. CDR3 sequence: CAWSQGGSNEKLFF. In DNA form, the CDR3 reads TGTGCCTGGAGTCAGGGAGGGTCTAATGAAAAACTGTTTTTT. The whole variable domain, filled in from reference TRBV30 and TRBJ1-4, reads SQTIHQWPATLVQPVGSPLSLECTVEGTSNPNLYWYRQAAGRGLQLLFYSVGIGQISSEVPQNLSASRPQDRQFILSSKKLLLSDSGFYLCAWSQGGSNEKLFFGSGTQLSVL.

This clone has only a few counts. The chain joins TRBV7-2 to TRBJ2-7; TRBD1 agrees at 7 bases. Germline CDR1 reads SGHTA; CDR2 reads FQGNSA. This CDR3 spans 14 amino acids. Trimming took 4 bases from V and 4 from J; bases not matched to a gene: 7. The CDR3 DNA reads TGTGCCAGCAGCTACAGGGGTGAGACTTACGAGCAGTACTTC. Translating gives CASSYRGETYEQYF. The full variable domain, its missing parts supplied by reference TRBV7-2 and TRBJ2-7, is GAGVSQSPSNKVTEKGKDVELRCDPISGHTALYWYRQSLGQGLEFLIYFQGNSAPDKSGLPSDRFSAERTGGSVSTLTIQRTQQEDSAVYLCASSYRGETYEQYFGPGTRLTVT.

The CDR3 region is CASSGQRGADTQYF. The CDR3 nucleotides are TGTGCCAGCAGTGGACAGCGGGGGGCAGATACGCAGTATTTT. The J gene is TRBJ2-3, the V gene TRBV6-1, with 9 bases matching TRBD2. The V and J ends lost 4 bases and 4 bases, in that order; junction bases with no gene match: 3. Germline CDR1 and CDR2: MNHNS and SASEGT. The CDR3 is made up of 14 amino acids.

The V call is TRBV29-1, the J call TRBJ1-1, with TRBD1 as a possible D gene (6 bases). The V end lost 4 bases, the J end lost 10 bases, and 16 bases lay between the germline ends. This CDR3 region has 12 residues. Germline V gene data show CDR1 as SQVTM and CDR2 as ANQGSEA. DNA of the CDR3: TGCAGCGTTGCCGCGGCCAGGGGAGCAGCTTTCTTT. Translation: CSVAAARGAAFF.

To note about this clone: Within the sample, other DNA sequences also encode this same CDR3. The chain couples TRBV7-2 to TRBJ2-7, with a weak D call TRBD1 (5 bases). The CDR3 has 14 amino acids. V lost 1 base and J 0 bases, leaving 7 bases between the germline ends. CDR1 is SGHTA and CDR2 is FQGNSA in the germline V gene. Written as DNA, the CDR3 is TGTGCCAGCAGCTTAGACAGGACCTCCTACGAGCAGTACTTC. Protein: CASSLDRTSYEQYF.

This clone was counted a few times. This chain uses TRBV29-1 with TRBJ1-1; D is ambiguous. Germline assignment: CDR1 SQVTM and CDR2 ANQGSEA. The CDR3 has 13 amino acids. V lost 5 bases, J lost 1 base, and 11 bases lay in between. The DNA of the CDR3 is TGCAGCGTTCCCGCCCTTCCGAACACTGAAGCTTTCTTT. Translating gives CSVPALPNTEAFF.

This clone was seen a few times. J is TRBJ1-2 and V is TRBV7-9; tentatively, D is TRBD1 (6 bases). The CDR3 has 12 residues. The germline gives CDR1 SEHNR, CDR2 FQNEAQ (reference sequence). Deletions cut 5 bases from V and 6 bases from J, with 10 bases between. The CDR3 sequence is CASSPRGDGYTF. In nucleotides, the CDR3 is TGTGCCAGCAGCCCTAGGGGGGATGGCTACACCTTC.

This chain links TRBV7-3 with TRBJ2-7; 8 bases align to TRBD2. The CDR3 length is 15 residues. The germline V gene has CDR1 SGHTA and CDR2 FQGTGA. V trimming: 2 bases; J trimming: 2 bases; junction bases outside the gene matches: 5. The chain's CDR3 is CASSLARGLAYEQYF. The CDR3, as DNA: TGTGCCAGCAGCTTAGCACGGGGACTAGCCTACGAGCAGTACTTC.

The sample holds a few counts of this clone. The J gene is TRBJ2-5, the V gene TRBV19; D unclear. The V gene lost 1 base and the J gene lost 0 bases, with 3 bases spanning the gap. Looked up from germline, CDR1 is LNHDA and CDR2 is SQIVND (reference sequence). The CDR3 runs to 13 residues. The CDR3 region has the DNA TGTGCCAGTAGTATAGTACACCAAGAGACCCAGTACTTC. This encodes CASSIVHQETQYF.

This clone has just a few counts. The V and J genes are TRBV29-1 and TRBJ2-5, with 8 bases identical to TRBD2. With 8 bases clipped from V and 4 bases from J, the junction kept 9 bases outside the gene matches. The CDR3 runs 13 residues. The germline CDR1 and CDR2 sequences are SQVTM and ANQGSEA. In DNA form, the CDR3 reads TGCAGCTCGTCGGGACTAGGGTCAGAGACCCAGTACTTC. Translation: CSSSGLGSETQYF.

The chain couples TRBV25-1 to TRBJ1-2; no firm D call. CDR1 is MGHDK and CDR2 is SYGVNS in the germline V gene. The length of the CDR3 is 16 residues. The V and J ends lost 1 base and 4 bases respectively, with 16 bases between them. The CDR3 protein is CASSESFGSKGYGYTF. The DNA for the CDR3 is TGTGCCAGCAGTGAATCGTTCGGCTCCAAAGGCTATGGCTACACCTTC.

The CDR3 here is CASSAGRGYEQYF. DNA of the CDR3: TGCGCCAGCAGCGCTGGAAGGGGCTACGAGCAGTACTTC. The chain couples TRBV5-1 to TRBJ2-7; possibly TRBD1 for D (5 bases). Trimming removed 4 bases at V and 3 bases at J, with 11 bases between. Germline V gene sequence: CDR1 SGHRS, CDR2 YFSETQ. The CDR3 is 13 residues long.

The rearrangement links TRBV4-3 to TRBJ2-2, with 10 bases aligning to TRBD2. Trimming at V came to 0 bases and at J to 7 bases, leaving 8 bases not matched to a gene. Germline-derived CDR1 and CDR2 are LGHNA and YSLEER. The CDR3 totals 17 residues. CDR3 loop: CASSQDYSGGAYGELFF. CDR3 sequence (DNA): TGCGCCAGCAGCCAAGATTACAGCGGGGGGGCATACGGGGAGCTGTTTTTT.

This rearrangement joins TRBV7-3 to TRBJ1-1; D is uncertain. Germline CDR1 is SGHTA and CDR2 is FQGTGA. This CDR3 is built from 13 residues. Trimming removed 4 bases at V and 1 base at J, with 7 bases between. The CDR3 region is CASSYHKNTEAFF. CDR3 nucleotides: TGTGCCAGCAGCTACCACAAGAACACTGAAGCTTTCTTT.

V is TRBV25-1 and J is TRBJ2-7; 8 bases match TRBD1. V dropped 5 bases and J dropped 1; count of bases not matched to a gene: 7. From germline, CDR1 is MGHDK and CDR2 SYGVNS. The CDR3 contains 15 residues. In DNA form, the CDR3 reads TGTGCCAGCAGTCAACCCGGGACAGGATCCTACGAGCAGTACTTC. This codes for CASSQPGTGSYEQYF.

The gene calls are TRBV2 and TRBJ1-2, with TRBD1 matching over 9 bases. The germline gives CDR1 SNHLY, CDR2 FYNNEI. Losses at the gene ends were 6 bases for V and 5 bases for J; bases not matched to a gene: 7. The CDR3 consists of 14 residues. CDR3 in DNA: TGTGCCAGCAGCGGACAGGGGACATGGTATGGCTACACCTTC. As protein: CASSGQGTWYGYTF.

This clone was observed a single time. V is TRBV27 and J is TRBJ1-2; D is possibly TRBD1 (5 bases). The germline V gene has CDR1 MNHEY and CDR2 SMNVEV (reference sequence). Trimming removed 6 bases at V and 4 bases at J, with 12 bases between. The CDR3 is made up of 13 amino acids. This CDR3 is CASRGDTGYGYTF. The CDR3 nucleotides are TGTGCCAGCAGAGGGGATACGGGCTATGGCTACACCTTC.

This rearrangement joins TRBV28 to TRBJ2-7; TRBD1 agrees at 7 bases. Germline assignment: CDR1 MDHEN and CDR2 SYDVKM. The ends lost 4 bases at V and 1 base at J; junction bases unmatched: 7. The CDR3 totals 15 residues. The CDR3 DNA reads TGTGCCAGCAGTTCCACCGGGACAGCGTCCTACGAGCAGTACTTC. It translates to CASSSTGTASYEQYF.

The chain couples TRBV4-1 to TRBJ1-1; D gene ambiguous. Germline lookup yields CDR1 MGHRA and CDR2 YSYEKL. V lost 2 bases and J lost 1, with 17 bases in between. The CDR3 spans 17 residues. The CDR3 sequence is CASSQPVIGPRNTEAFF. The CDR3 DNA reads TGCGCCAGCAGCCAACCGGTGATAGGGCCGAGGAACACTGAAGCTTTCTTT.

The V gene is TRBV7-8, the J gene TRBJ1-1; D call uncertain. Looked up from germline, CDR1 is SGHVS and CDR2 is FQNEAQ. This CDR3 comprises 12 residues. Trimming stripped 6 bases from V and 1 base from J, with 6 bases between. DNA for the CDR3: TGTGCCAGCAGTGGTCCGAACACTGAAGCTTTCTTT. Translating it yields CASSGPNTEAFF.

This clone was seen a handful of times. This rearrangement joins TRBV7-7 to TRBJ2-2, with D hard to call. The V gene lost 6 bases and the J gene lost 1 base, with 12 bases spanning the gap. The V gene's germline CDR1 is SSHAT and CDR2 FNYEAQ (reference sequence). This CDR3 region has 15 residues. CDR3 in amino acids: CASRLTAGNTGELFF. The CDR3 DNA reads TGTGCCAGCAGATTAACCGCCGGGAACACCGGGGAGCTGTTTTTT.

The chain recombines TRBV25-1 with TRBJ1-4; D not certain. This CDR3 contains 14 residues. V lost 5 bases to trimming and J lost 7 bases, with 14 bases between them. In germline, CDR1 is MGHDK, CDR2 SYGVNS. DNA for the CDR3: TGTGCCAGCAGTTTTCAGGCCTGGGGTGAAAAACTGTTTTTT. Translating gives CASSFQAWGEKLFF.

In its sample, this clone was seen a few times. V is TRBV6-1 and J is TRBJ2-7; D remains unclear. The CDR3 extends over 13 amino acids. Germline lookup yields CDR1 MNHNS and CDR2 SASEGT. V was pared by 1 base and J by 5 bases, with 9 bases between. The DNA for the CDR3 is TGTGCCAGCAGTGAAGTAAGGCACAACGAGCAGTACTTC. Amino acid sequence: CASSEVRHNEQYF.

This chain's CDR3 is CSVGRGNEQFF. CDR3 DNA: TGCAGCGTAGGTAGAGGGAATGAGCAGTTCTTC. This rearrangement joins TRBV29-1 to TRBJ2-1, with D possibly matching TRBD2 (5 bases). The V end was cut by 6 bases, the J end by 7 bases, with 10 bases between. CDR3 size: 11 residues. Germline V gene data show CDR1 as SQVTM and CDR2 as ANQGSEA.

The chain couples TRBV7-2 to TRBJ2-7; possible D gene TRBD2, 5 bases. Trimming stripped 5 bases from V and 5 bases from J, with 10 bases between. Germline V gene data show CDR1 as SGHTA and CDR2 as FQGNSA. This CDR3 has 12 amino acids. CDR3 region: CASSPDLDEQYF. The CDR3 DNA is TGTGCCAGCAGCCCGGACTTGGACGAGCAGTACTTC.

Regarding this clone: Sequence at one end of the junction differs from germline and may be a read error. This chain links TRBV7-2 with TRBJ1-1, with 8 bases matching TRBD1. The CDR3 has 15 amino acids. Germline assignment: CDR1 SGHTA and CDR2 FQGNSA. The CDR3 DNA follows: TGTGCCAGCAGCATAGCAGGGCAGGGGGCAACTGAAGCTTTCTTT. This gives the protein CASSIAGQGATEAFF.

This clone has just one count. The DNA for the CDR3 is TGTGCCAGCAACCGGGACAGGGTCTACGAGCAGTACTTC. Its translation is CASNRDRVYEQYF. The chain recombines TRBV6-1 with TRBJ2-7; 9 nucleotides agree with TRBD1. This CDR3 is built from 13 residues. Germline V gene sequence: CDR1 MNHNS, CDR2 SASEGT. Losses at the gene ends were 7 bases for V and 3 bases for J; bases not matched to a gene: 4.